These 4 T cell receptor beta chains came from one sample sequenced in a study of T cells in Graves' hyperthyroidism and ophthalmopathy. The CDR3 regions of TCR beta were amplified from RNA transcripts. During a first-round RT-PCR of the TCR CDR3, the HTBI primer set was used. TCRdb reprocessed the multiplex PCR reads with MiXCR, giving one entry per CDR3 protein. The repertoire holds just under 750,000 distinct CDR3 sequences, roughly a third seen once, with around 30% in the top ten. Sample: blood. Source of these receptors: a woman aged 40 to 50 with Graves' hyperthyroidism.

In its sample, this clonotype was seen a few times. As DNA, the CDR3 is TGTGCCAGCAGCTTAGCGGGATGGGGGGATACGCAGTATTTT. Translating gives CASSLAGWGDTQYF. The rearrangement joins TRBV7-2 to TRBJ2-3; the D call may be TRBD1 or TRBD2 (5 bases each). The CDR3 runs to 14 residues. CDR1 is SGHTA, CDR2 FQGNSA, per germline. V was trimmed by 0 bases and J by 6 bases, leaving 10 bases between them. The whole variable domain, filled in from reference TRBV7-2 and TRBJ2-3, reads GAGVSQSPSNKVTEKGKDVELRCDPISGHTALYWYRQSLGQGLEFLIYFQGNSAPDKSGLPSDRFSAERTGGSVSTLTIQRTQQEDSAVYLCASSLAGWGDTQYFGPGTRLTVL.

For this clonotype: A much larger clonotype is one base distant, so this may be a read error. The chain has TRBV7-2 and TRBJ1-1; no reliable D call. The CDR3 has 17 residues. From germline, CDR1 is SGHTA and CDR2 FQGNSA. Here the CDR3 DNA reads TGTGCCAGCAGCGAACCGCCGGAACACTTTCGGAACACTGAAGCTTCCTTT. This translates into CASSEPPEHFRNTEASF.

The CDR3 sequence: CASQGLAGANVLTF. CDR3 bases: TGTGCCAGCCAAGGACTAGCTGGGGCCAACGTCCTGACTTTC. The rearrangement uses TRBV28 and TRBJ2-6, with 7 bases aligning to TRBD2. The junction had 3 bases not matched to a gene; V was cut back by 8 bases and J by 2 bases. The CDR3 is 14 residues long. Germline V gene sequence: CDR1 MDHEN, CDR2 SYDVKM.

This clonotype appeared a few times. V usage is TRBV11-3 and J usage is TRBJ1-3, with 9 bases aligning to TRBD1. Germline V gene data show CDR1 as SGHNT and CDR2 as YENEEA. V shed 5 bases and J 4 bases; nucleotides not matched to a gene: 6. This CDR3 has 15 residues. CDR3 amino acids: CASSPLQGAGNTIYF. DNA for the CDR3: TGTGCCAGCAGCCCGTTACAGGGGGCAGGAAACACCATATATTTT.